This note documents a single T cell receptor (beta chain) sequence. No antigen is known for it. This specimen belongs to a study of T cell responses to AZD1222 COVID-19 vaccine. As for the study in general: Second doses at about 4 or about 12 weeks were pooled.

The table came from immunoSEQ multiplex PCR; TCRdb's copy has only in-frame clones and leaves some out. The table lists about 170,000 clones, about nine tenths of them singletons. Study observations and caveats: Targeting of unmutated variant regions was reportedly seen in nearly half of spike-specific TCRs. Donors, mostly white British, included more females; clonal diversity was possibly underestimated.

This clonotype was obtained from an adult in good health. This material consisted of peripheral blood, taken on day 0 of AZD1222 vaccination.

DNA of the CDR3: TGTGCCAGCAGCCATTTGGGGACTAGCGGAAACACCGGGGAGCTGTTTTTT. Protein sequence: CASSHLGTSGNTGELFF. This rearrangement joins TRBV3-1 (or the pseudogene TRBV3-2) to TRBJ2-2, with 11 bases fitting TRBD2. V trimming: 3 bases; J trimming: 2 bases; junction bases outside the gene matches: 5. In germline, CDR1 is LGHDT, CDR2 YNNKEL (reference sequence). CDR3 size: 17 residues.